This passage covers 14 T cell receptor beta chains from one sample sequenced in a study of CD8 T cells in Susac syndrome. RNA in amounts of about 0.45 to 1 ug was reverse transcribed with random hexamers. TCRdb processed the immunoSEQ multiplex PCR reads anew with MiXCR; each CDR3 protein has one entry. The table has 100,000 to 150,000 distinct CDR3 sequences, roughly 80% seen once. Source material: CD8+ T cells from PBMCs. All receptors come from a human donor with multiple sclerosis.

The J gene is TRBJ1-2, the V gene TRBV20-1; D remains ambiguous. CDR1 DFQATT and CDR2 SNEGSKA come from the germline V gene (reference sequence). The CDR3 extends over 11 amino acids. Trimming left V 7 bases short and J 6 bases short, with 12 bases between. The CDR3 reads CSGFTGDGYTF. The CDR3 coding sequence is TGCAGTGGCTTTACCGGGGATGGCTACACCTTC.

This clonotype turned up a few times. The chain combines TRBV7-6 with TRBJ2-1; D may be TRBD1 (6 bases). Germline CDR1 is SGHVS and CDR2 is FNYEAQ. The CDR3 extends over 12 amino acids. With 5 bases removed from V and 8 bases from J, the gap between germline ends came to 10 bases. Written as DNA, the CDR3 is TGTGCCAGCAGCCCAGAGGGGGATGAGCAGTTCTTC. This codes for CASSPEGDEQFF.

The gene calls are TRBV3-1 and TRBJ1-2; D gene uncertain. The germline gives CDR1 LGHDT, CDR2 YNNKEL (reference sequence). The CDR3 is 15 residues long. V lost 1 base to trimming and J lost 8 bases, with 17 bases between them. CDR3 residues: CASSQAPDVLRGYTF. The CDR3 DNA follows: TGTGCCAGCAGCCAAGCCCCGGACGTCTTGCGGGGCTACACCTTC.

This sequence joins TRBV20-1 and TRBJ2-1; 7 nucleotides agree with TRBD2. Germline lookup yields CDR1 DFQATT and CDR2 SNEGSKA (reference sequence). The CDR3 loop spans 15 amino acids. V was clipped by 6 bases and J by 8 bases; unmatched bases: 16. The DNA for the CDR3 is TGCAGTGCGAATCCCACTAGCGATAATAGGCATGAGCAGTTCTTC. Its translation: CSANPTSDNRHEQFF.

This chain connects TRBV3-1 to TRBJ1-1; a weak D match, TRBD1 (6 bases). V lost 4 bases, J lost 5 bases, and 17 bases lay in between. From germline, CDR1 is LGHDT and CDR2 YNNKEL (reference sequence). There are 15 residues in the CDR3. The CDR3 nucleotides read TGTGCCAGCAGCCCAATCTCCCAGGGGAGTACTGAAGCTTTCTTT. Residues: CASSPISQGSTEAFF.

The rearrangement joins TRBV7-2 to TRBJ2-7; D is unclear. Trimming stripped 3 bases from V and 4 bases from J, with 10 bases between. The V gene's germline CDR1 is SGHTA and CDR2 FQGNSA. The length of the CDR3 is 13 residues. CDR3 residues: CASSFNNGYEQYV. The CDR3 DNA reads as TGTGCCAGCAGCTTTAACAACGGGTACGAGCAGTACGTC.

The rearrangement joins TRBV27 to TRBJ1-2; TRBD1 agrees at 9 bases. The CDR3 loop spans 14 amino acids. With V trimmed by 6 bases and J by 7 bases, 9 bases remained unmatched. The V gene's germline CDR1 is MNHEY and CDR2 SMNVEV (reference sequence). Here the CDR3 DNA reads TGTGCCAGCAGCCCAACAGGGGGCAGGGTTGGCTACACCTTC. Its translation is CASSPTGGRVGYTF.

V gene TRBV9 combines with J gene TRBJ1-2; tentative D call: TRBD1 (6 bases). Deletions cut 7 bases from V and 1 base from J, with 17 bases between. Germline V gene lookup returns CDR1 SGDLS and CDR2 YYNGEE. The CDR3 extends over 15 amino acids. This chain's CDR3 is CASGGGRRGNYGYTF. CDR3 DNA sequence: TGTGCCAGCGGCGGGGGCCGTCGGGGTAACTATGGCTACACCTTC.

This clonotype was recorded once. The V gene is TRBV12-3 or TRBV12-4, the J gene TRBJ2-1; D is unclear. The CDR3 totals 15 residues. V lost 3 bases and J lost 3, with 12 bases in between. CDR3 nucleotides: TGTGCCAGCAGTTTCGACTCAAATAACTACAATGAGCAGTTCTTC. Its translation is CASSFDSNNYNEQFF.

V and J are TRBV6-5 and TRBJ2-2; D ambiguous. Trimming left V 6 bases short and J 6 bases short, with 8 bases between. Germline CDR1 MNHEY, CDR2 SVGAGI. The CDR3 is 12 amino acids. The CDR3 loop reads CASSPHAGELFF. The CDR3 bases are TGTGCCAGCAGCCCCCATGCCGGGGAGCTGTTTTTT.

V is TRBV27 and J is TRBJ2-1, with a possible D match to TRBD2 (7 bases). CDR3 size: 14 residues. Germline CDR1 is MNHEY and CDR2 is SMNVEV (reference sequence). V was clipped by 4 bases and J by 8 bases, with 15 bases between them. In nucleotides, the CDR3 is TGTGCCAGCAGTTCTCGGGGGGCGGAGGATGAGCAGTTCTTC. This translates into CASSSRGAEDEQFF.

The J gene is TRBJ2-3, the V gene TRBV24-1; the match to TRBD1 covers 9 bases. J lost 5 bases, V lost 7 bases, and 6 bases had no gene match. This CDR3 region has 14 residues. Germline values: CDR1 KGHDR, CDR2 SFDVKD. The CDR3 sequence: CATRPGQGRDTQYF. For the CDR3, the DNA is TGTGCCACCAGGCCGGGACAGGGACGAGATACGCAGTATTTT.

The rearrangement joins TRBV4-1 to TRBJ1-1; no reliable D call. Germline loops: CDR1 MGHRA, CDR2 YSYEKL. Trimming left V 5 bases short and J 3 bases short, with 10 bases between. The CDR3 is 13 residues long. For the CDR3, the DNA is TGCGCCAGCAGCGGGGAACTTTACACTGAAGCTTTCTTT. Translated, it gives CASSGELYTEAFF.

The chain links TRBV25-1 to TRBJ2-7, with D perhaps being TRBD1 or TRBD2 (5 bases each). The CDR3 loop spans 12 amino acids. V lost 4 bases to trimming and J lost 3 bases, with 7 bases between them. The germline gives CDR1 MGHDK, CDR2 SYGVNS. CDR3 sequence reads: CASSGGFYEQYF. The CDR3 DNA follows: TGTGCCAGCAGTGGGGGGTTCTACGAGCAGTACTTC.